The rows below give T cell receptor beta chains drawn from one sample of a study of OX40 agonist ivuxolimab in advanced cancers. This table comes from immunoSEQ multiplex PCR, and its TCRdb copy is limited to in-frame clones, with some not included. The sample gives 96,000 or so clones, approximately 80% of which show up once; roughly 6% is in the top ten. This sample comprised CD4+ or CD8+ T cells sorted from blood, obtained in a trial of the OX40 agonist ivuxolimab. These receptors all come from an adult with an advanced solid tumor such as melanoma, head and neck, liver or kidney cancer. Both conserved end residues are part of each CDR3. A D gene is named only where the DNA matches it firmly. Clone size appears in some rows only: once, few, many, or a class for an expanded clone.

>.|TRBV6-5|14|TRBJ1-5|TRBD1
CASRRQGGDQPQHF
TGTGCCAGCAGACGACAGGGAGGGGATCAGCCCCAGCATTTT
>.|TRBV15|14|TRBJ2-2|.
CATSRGVGTGELFF
TGTGCCACCAGCAGAGGGGTGGGCACCGGGGAGCTGTTTTTT
>medium-sized|TRBV4-3|15|TRBJ1-2|.
CASSQDRRTDYGYTF
TGCGCCAGCAGCCAAGATCGAAGGACCGACTATGGCTACACCTTC
>.|TRBV25-1|15|TRBJ1-2|TRBD1
CASSDPRGGPYGYTF
TGTGCCAGCAGTGACCCCCGAGGGGGCCCGTATGGCTACACCTTC
>.|TRBV10-3|15|TRBJ2-2|TRBD1
CAISPGQGGTGELFF
TGTGCCATCAGCCCGGGACAGGGGGGCACCGGGGAGCTGTTTTTT
>.|TRBV7-2|14|TRBJ1-2|.
CASSLDRGDYGYTF
TGTGCCAGCAGCTTAGACCGGGGAGACTATGGCTACACCTTC
>.|TRBV7-2|19|TRBJ1-1|.
CASSLVASGIGSPNTEAFF
TGTGCCAGCAGCTTAGTTGCGTCGGGAATTGGGTCCCCGAACACTGAAGCTTTCTTT
>.|TRBV7-8|13|TRBJ2-7|.
CASSVVGNYEQYF
TGTGCCAGCAGCGTGGTCGGGAACTACGAGCAGTACTTC
>.|TRBV5-1|15|TRBJ2-1|TRBD2
CASSPAGREYNEQFF
TGCGCCAGCAGCCCGGCGGGGAGGGAATACAATGAGCAGTTCTTC
>.|TRBV5-4|15|TRBJ1-2|.
CATKLGSATVYGYTF
TGTGCCACCAAGCTTGGTAGTGCCACGGTCTATGGCTACACCTTC
>once|TRBV5-1|15|TRBJ1-3|TRBD1
CASSSSGGSGNTIYF
TGCGCCAGCAGCTCGTCAGGGGGTTCGGGAAACACCATATATTTT
>.|TRBV5-1|15|TRBJ2-7|TRBD2
CASSPGTSGNYEQYF
TGCGCCAGCAGCCCTGGGACTAGCGGTAACTACGAGCAGTACTTC
>.|TRBV25-1|12|TRBJ1-1|.
CASSESGTEAFF
TGTGCCAGCAGTGAGTCAGGAACTGAAGCTTTCTTT
>.|TRBV18|16|TRBJ2-5|.
CASSLRGHSLTETQYF
TGTGCCAGCTCACTAAGAGGGCACAGCCTAACGGAGACCCAGTACTTC
>.|TRBV11-2|17|TRBJ2-2|.
CASSPAGGLRNTGELFF
TGTGCCAGCAGCCCCGCCGGCGGACTTAGGAACACCGGGGAGCTGTTTTTT
>.|TRBV4-1|14|TRBJ2-7|.
CASSQGEGDYEQYF
TGCGCCAGCAGCCAAGGGGAGGGGGATTACGAGCAGTACTTC
>once|TRBV7-2|15|TRBJ2-3|.
CASSLDGRGTDTQYF
TGTGCCAGCAGCTTAGACGGGAGAGGTACAGATACGCAGTATTTT
>few|TRBV18|14|TRBJ1-2|TRBD1
CASSTGQGARGYTF
TGTGCCAGCTCAACTGGACAGGGGGCGCGGGGCTACACCTTC
>.|TRBV5-8|14|TRBJ1-2|.
CASSRRQANYGYTF
TGTGCCAGCAGCCGAAGACAGGCTAACTATGGCTACACCTTC
>.|TRBV12-2|17|TRBJ1-3|.
CASRLVGTRLSGNTIYF
TGTGCAAGTCGCTTAGTAGGTACGCGGCTCTCTGGAAACACCATATATTTT